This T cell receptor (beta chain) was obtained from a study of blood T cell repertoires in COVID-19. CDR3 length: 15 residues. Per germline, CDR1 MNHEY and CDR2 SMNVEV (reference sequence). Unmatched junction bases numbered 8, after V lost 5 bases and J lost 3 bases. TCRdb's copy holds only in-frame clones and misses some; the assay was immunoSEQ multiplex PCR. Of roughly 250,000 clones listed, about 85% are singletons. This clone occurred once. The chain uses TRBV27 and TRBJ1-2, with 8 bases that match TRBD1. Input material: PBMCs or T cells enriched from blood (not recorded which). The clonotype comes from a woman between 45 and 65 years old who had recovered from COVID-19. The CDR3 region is CASSGDRSLYYGYTF. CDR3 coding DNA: TGTGCCAGCAGTGGGGACAGGAGCCTATACTATGGCTACACCTTC.